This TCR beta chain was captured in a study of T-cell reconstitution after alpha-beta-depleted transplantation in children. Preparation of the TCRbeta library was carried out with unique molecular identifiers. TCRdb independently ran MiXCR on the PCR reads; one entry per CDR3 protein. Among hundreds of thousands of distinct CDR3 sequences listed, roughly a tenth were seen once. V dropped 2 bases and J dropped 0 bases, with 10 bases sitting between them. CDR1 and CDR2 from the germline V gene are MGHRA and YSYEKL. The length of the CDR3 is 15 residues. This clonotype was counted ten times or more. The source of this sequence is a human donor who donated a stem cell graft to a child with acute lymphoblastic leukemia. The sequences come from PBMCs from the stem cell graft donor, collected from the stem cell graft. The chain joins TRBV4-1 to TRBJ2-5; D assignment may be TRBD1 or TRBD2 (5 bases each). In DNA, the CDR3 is TGCGCCAGCAGCCAAAACCTGGGGGACCAAGAGACCCAGTACTTC. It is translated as CASSQNLGDQETQYF.